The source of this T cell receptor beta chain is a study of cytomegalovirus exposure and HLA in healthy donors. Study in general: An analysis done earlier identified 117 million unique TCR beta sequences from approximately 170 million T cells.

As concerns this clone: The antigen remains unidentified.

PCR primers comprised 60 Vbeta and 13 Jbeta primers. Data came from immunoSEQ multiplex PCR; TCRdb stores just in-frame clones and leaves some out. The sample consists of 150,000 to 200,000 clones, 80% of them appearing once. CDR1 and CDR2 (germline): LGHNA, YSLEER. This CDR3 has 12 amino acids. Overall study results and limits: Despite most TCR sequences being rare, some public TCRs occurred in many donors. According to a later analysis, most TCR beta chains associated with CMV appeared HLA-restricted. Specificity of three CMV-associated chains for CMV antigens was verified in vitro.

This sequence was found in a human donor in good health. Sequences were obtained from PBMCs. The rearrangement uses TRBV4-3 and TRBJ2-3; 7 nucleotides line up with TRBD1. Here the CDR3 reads CSTGDVTDTQYF. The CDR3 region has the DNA TGCTCTACAGGGGATGTCACAGATACGCAGTATTTT.